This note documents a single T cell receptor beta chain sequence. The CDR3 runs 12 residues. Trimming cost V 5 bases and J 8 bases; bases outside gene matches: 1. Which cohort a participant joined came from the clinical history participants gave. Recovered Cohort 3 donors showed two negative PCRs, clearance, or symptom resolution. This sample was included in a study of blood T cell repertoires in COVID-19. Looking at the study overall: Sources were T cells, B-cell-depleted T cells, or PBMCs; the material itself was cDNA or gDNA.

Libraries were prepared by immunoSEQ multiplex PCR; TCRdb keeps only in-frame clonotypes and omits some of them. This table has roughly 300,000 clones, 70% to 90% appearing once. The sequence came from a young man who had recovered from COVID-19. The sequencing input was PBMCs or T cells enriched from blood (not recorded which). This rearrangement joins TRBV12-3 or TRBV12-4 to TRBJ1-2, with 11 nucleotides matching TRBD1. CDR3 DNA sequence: TGTGCCAGCAGTCGGGACAGGGGGGGCTACACCTTC. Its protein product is CASSRDRGGYTF.